This T cell receptor beta chain was sequenced for a study of sequential checkpoint blockade in melanoma. Study-wide background: Maintenance nivolumab came after either treatment sequence.

Profiled with immunoSEQ multiplex PCR; TCRdb holds only in-frame clones, not every one. The table lists about 40,000 clones, roughly 88% of them singletons. The germline V gene encodes CDR1 SGDLS and CDR2 YYNGEE. V shed 4 bases and J 5 bases; nucleotides not matched to a gene: 7. This CDR3 spans 15 amino acids. The treatment here: randomized to nivolumab then ipilimumab (arm A) or the reverse (arm B). This chain uses TRBV9 with TRBJ2-1, with TRBD2 identical over 9 bases. Sequenced material: CD8+ T cells sorted from blood (inferred from file names), taken from a patient given nivolumab and ipilimumab in sequence. The clonotype originates from a human donor with melanoma. Here the CDR3 reads CASSPRLAANNEQFF. The CDR3 nucleotides are TGTGCCAGCAGCCCGAGACTAGCGGCAAACAATGAGCAGTTCTTC.